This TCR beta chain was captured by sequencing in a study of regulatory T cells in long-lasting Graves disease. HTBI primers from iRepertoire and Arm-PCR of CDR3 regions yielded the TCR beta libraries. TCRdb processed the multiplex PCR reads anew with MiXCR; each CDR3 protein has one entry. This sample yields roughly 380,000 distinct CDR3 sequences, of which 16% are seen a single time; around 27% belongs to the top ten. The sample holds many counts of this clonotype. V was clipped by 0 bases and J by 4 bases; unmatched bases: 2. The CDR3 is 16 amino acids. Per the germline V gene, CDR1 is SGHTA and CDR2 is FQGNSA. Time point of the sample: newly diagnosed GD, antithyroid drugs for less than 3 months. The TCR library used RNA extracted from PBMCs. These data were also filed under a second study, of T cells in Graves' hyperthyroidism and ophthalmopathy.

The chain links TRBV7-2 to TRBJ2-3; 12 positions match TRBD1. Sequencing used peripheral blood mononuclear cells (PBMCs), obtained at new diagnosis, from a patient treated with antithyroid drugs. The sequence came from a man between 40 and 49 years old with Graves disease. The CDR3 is CASSLAGTGGADTQYF. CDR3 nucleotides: TGTGCCAGCAGCTTAGCGGGGACAGGGGGCGCAGATACGCAGTATTTT.